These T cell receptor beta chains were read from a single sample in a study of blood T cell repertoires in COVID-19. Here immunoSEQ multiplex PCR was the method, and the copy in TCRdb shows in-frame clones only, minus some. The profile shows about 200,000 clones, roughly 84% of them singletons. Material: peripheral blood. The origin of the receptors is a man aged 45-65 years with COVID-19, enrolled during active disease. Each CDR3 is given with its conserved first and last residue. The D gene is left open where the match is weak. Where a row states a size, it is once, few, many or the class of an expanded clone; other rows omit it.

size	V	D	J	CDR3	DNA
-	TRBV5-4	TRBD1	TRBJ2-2	CASSLAGTGAGELFF	TGTGCCAGCAGCTTGGCCGGGACAGGGGCCGGGGAGCTGTTTTTT
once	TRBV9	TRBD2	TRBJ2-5	CASSVGLAGGVAETQYF	TGTGCCAGCAGCGTAGGTCTAGCGGGAGGTGTAGCAGAGACCCAGTACTTC
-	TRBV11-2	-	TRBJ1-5	CASSLDQGGTPQHF	TGTGCCAGCAGCTTGGATCAGGGAGGGACGCCCCAGCATTTT
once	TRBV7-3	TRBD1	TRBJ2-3	CASSAGTGSGDTQYF	TGTGCCAGCAGCGCCGGGACAGGGTCCGGAGATACGCAGTATTTT
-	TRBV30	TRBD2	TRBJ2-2	CAWSPGLAGAGELFF	TGTGCCTGGAGCCCTGGACTAGCGGGAGCCGGGGAGCTGTTTTTT
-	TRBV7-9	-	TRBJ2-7	CASSTTRGSYEQYF	TGTGCCAGCAGCACTACCCGCGGGTCCTACGAGCAGTACTTC
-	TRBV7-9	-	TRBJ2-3	CASSLGAGSATDTQYF	TGTGCCAGCAGCTTGGGGGCAGGGAGTGCCACAGATACGCAGTATTTT
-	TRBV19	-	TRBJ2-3	CASKGLGDTQYF	TGTGCCAGCAAGGGGCTTGGAGATACGCAGTATTTT
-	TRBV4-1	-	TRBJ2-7	CASSQVGQSFYEQYF	TGCGCCAGCAGCCAAGTAGGACAGTCCTTCTACGAGCAGTACTTC
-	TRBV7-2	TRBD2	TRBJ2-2	CASSLVSGGYTGELFF	TGTGCCAGCAGCTTAGTTTCGGGGGGTTACACCGGGGAGCTGTTTTTT
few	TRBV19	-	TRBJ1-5	CASSIYNQPQHF	TGTGCCAGTAGTATTTACAATCAGCCCCAGCATTTT
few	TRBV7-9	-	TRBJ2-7	CASSLVGAASYEQYF	TGTGCCAGCAGCTTAGTAGGAGCAGCTAGCTACGAGCAGTACTTC
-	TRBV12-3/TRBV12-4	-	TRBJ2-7	CASSPTPSEQYF	TGTGCCAGCAGTCCAACCCCGAGCGAGCAGTACTTC
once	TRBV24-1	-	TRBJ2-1	CATSDGQKGTYNEQFF	TGTGCCACCAGTGACGGACAGAAGGGGACCTACAATGAGCAGTTCTTC
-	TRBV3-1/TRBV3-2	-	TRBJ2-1	CASSQSGREQFF	TGTGCCAGCAGCCAATCCGGTCGTGAGCAGTTCTTC
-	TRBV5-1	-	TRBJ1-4	CASSLDRDEKLFF	TGCGCCAGCAGCTTGGACAGGGATGAAAAACTGTTTTTT
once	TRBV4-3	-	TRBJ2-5	CASSQDRGGTQYF	TGCGCCAGCAGCCAAGATCGGGGTGGGACCCAGTACTTC
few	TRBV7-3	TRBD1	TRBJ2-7	CASSLTGTGTEQYF	TGTGCCAGCAGCCTAACCGGGACAGGGACCGAGCAGTACTTC